The entry below describes one TCR beta chain. The source of the sample is a study of blood T cell repertoires in COVID-19. Study information: Italy, Spain and the United States were the sources of the convalescent and acute COVID-19 samples. PBMCs, B-cell-depleted T cells, or T cells were the source of the cDNA or gDNA that made up the material.

The CDR3 has 15 amino acids. Germline values: CDR1 SGHDT, CDR2 YYEEEE. J was trimmed by 1 base and V by 2 bases; bases with no gene match: 5. How the authors handled the data: Amplification with reference gene primers provided the estimates of nucleated cell counts. Generated by immunoSEQ multiplex PCR, the TCRdb table keeps only in-frame clones and is missing some. V, J and clone size derive from that table, while D and trimming were established from the DNA sequence. The sample yields about 270,000 clones, approximately 86% seen once. Sequenced material: peripheral blood. The chain joins TRBV5-6 to TRBJ2-5; 7 positions match TRBD2. The TCR originated in a man in his forties with active or convalescent COVID-19. The CDR3 reads CASSLTGTIQETQYF. The CDR3, as DNA: TGTGCCAGCAGCTTAACCGGGACTATCCAAGAGACCCAGTACTTC.